This T cell receptor beta chain stems from a study of blood T cells in healthy people across ages. Germline V gives CDR1 SQVTM, CDR2 ANQGSEA. V was trimmed by 6 bases and J by 6 bases, leaving 21 bases between them. The CDR3 contains 15 residues. Through a sample-barcoded 5' primer and a J-beta primer mix, a second PCR was run for roughly 6 to 12 cycles. TCRdb ran MiXCR on the 5' RACE reads and lists one entry per CDR3 protein. This sample has about 590,000 distinct CDR3 sequences, with roughly 31% found just once. The authors isolated at least 7 million PBMCs per sample. Material for sequencing was blood. The gene calls are TRBV29-1 and TRBJ2-1; no firm D call. This TCR was sampled from a woman older than 75 in good health. This CDR3 reads CSVSSLYKGCNEQFF. CDR3 in DNA: TGCAGCGTCTCCTCACTTTACAAGGGCTGCAATGAGCAGTTCTTC.